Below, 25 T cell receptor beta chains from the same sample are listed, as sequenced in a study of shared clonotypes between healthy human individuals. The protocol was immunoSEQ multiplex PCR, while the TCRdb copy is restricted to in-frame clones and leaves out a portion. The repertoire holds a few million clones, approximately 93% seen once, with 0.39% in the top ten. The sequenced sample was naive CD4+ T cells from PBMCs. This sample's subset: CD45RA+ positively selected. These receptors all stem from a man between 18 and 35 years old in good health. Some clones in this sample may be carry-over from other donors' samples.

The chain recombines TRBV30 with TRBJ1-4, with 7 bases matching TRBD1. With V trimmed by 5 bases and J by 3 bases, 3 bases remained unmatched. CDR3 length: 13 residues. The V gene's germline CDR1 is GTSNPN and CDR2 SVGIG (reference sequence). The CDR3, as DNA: TGTGCCTGGCGGGACAGCCCTAATGAAAAACTGTTTTTT. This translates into CAWRDSPNEKLFF.

The CDR3 sequence: CASSLRGEVRTEAFF. The CDR3 nucleotides are TGTGCCAGCAGTTTAAGGGGAGAGGTGAGAACTGAAGCTTTCTTT. The chain carries TRBV28 and TRBJ1-1, with D tentatively TRBD1 (5 bases). Germline CDR1 is MDHEN and CDR2 is SYDVKM. The CDR3 consists of 15 residues. V dropped 2 bases and J dropped 5 bases, with 15 bases sitting between them.

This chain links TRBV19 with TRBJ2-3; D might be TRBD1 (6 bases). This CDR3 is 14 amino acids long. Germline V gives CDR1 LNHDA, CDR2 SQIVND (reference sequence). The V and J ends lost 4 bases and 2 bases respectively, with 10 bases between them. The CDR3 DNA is TGTGCCAGTAGTAAGGGGGTATCCACAGATACGCAGTATTTT. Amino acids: CASSKGVSTDTQYF. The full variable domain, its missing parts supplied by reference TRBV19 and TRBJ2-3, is DGGITQSPKYLFRKEGQNVTLSCEQNLNHDAMYWYRQDPGQGLRLIYYSQIVNDFQKGDIAEGYSVSREKKESFPLTVTSAQKNPTAFYLCASSKGVSTDTQYFGPGTRLTVL.

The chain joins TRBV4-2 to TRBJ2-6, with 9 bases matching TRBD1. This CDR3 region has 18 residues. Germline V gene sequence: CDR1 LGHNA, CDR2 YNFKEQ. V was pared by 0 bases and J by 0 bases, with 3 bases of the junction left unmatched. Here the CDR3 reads CASSQEGQGSSGANVLTF. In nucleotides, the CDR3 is TGTGCCAGCAGCCAAGAGGGACAGGGAAGCTCTGGGGCCAACGTCCTGACTTTC.

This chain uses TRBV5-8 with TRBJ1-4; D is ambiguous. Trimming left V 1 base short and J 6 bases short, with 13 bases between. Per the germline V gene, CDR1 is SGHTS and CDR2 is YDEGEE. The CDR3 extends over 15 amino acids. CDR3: CASSLLGLADEKLFF. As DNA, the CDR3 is TGTGCCAGCAGCTTGTTAGGCCTAGCCGATGAAAAACTGTTTTTT. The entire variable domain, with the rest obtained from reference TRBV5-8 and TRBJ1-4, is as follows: EAGVTQSPTHLIKTRGQQATLRCSPISGHTSVYWYQQALGLGLQFLLWYDEGEERNRGNFPPRFSGRQFPNYSSELNVNALELEDSALYLCASSLLGLADEKLFFGSGTQLSVL.

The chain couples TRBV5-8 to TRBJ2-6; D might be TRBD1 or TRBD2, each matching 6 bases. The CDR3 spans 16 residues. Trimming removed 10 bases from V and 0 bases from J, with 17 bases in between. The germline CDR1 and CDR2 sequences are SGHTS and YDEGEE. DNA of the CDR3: TGTGCCGGGGTTCGGGGGCCGTCCTCTGGGGCCAACGTCCTGACTTTC. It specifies CAGVRGPSSGANVLTF. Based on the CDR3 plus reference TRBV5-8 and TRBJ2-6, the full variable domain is EAGVTQSPTHLIKTRGQQATLRCSPISGHTSVYWYQQALGLGLQFLLWYDEGEERNRGNFPPRFSGRQFPNYSSELNVNALELEDSALYLCAGVRGPSSGANVLTFGAGSRLTVL.

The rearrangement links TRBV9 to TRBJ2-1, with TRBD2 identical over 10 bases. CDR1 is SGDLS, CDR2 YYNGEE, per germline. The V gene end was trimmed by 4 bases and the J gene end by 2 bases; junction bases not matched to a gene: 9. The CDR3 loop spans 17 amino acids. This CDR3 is CASSPRRLAGAYNEQFF. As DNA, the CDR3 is TGTGCCAGCAGCCCAAGGCGGCTAGCGGGAGCCTACAATGAGCAGTTCTTC.

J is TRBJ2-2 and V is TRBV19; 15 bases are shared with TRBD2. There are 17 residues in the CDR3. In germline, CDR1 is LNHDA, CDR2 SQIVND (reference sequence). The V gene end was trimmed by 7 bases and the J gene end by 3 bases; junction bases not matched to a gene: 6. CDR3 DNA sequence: TGTGCCAGTAAAAGTTGGACTAGCGGGAGGGACACCGGGGAGCTGTTTTTT. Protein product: CASKSWTSGRDTGELFF.

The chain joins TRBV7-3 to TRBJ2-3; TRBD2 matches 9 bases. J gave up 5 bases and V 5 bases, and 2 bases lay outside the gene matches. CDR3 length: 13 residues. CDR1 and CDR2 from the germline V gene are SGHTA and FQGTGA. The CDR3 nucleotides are TGTGCCAGCAGCCGGACTAGCGTAGATACGCAGTATTTT. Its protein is CASSRTSVDTQYF.

CDR3 DNA: TGTGCCAGCAGGACAGGGGGAGAGACCCAGTACTTC. Protein sequence: CASRTGGETQYF. The chain uses TRBV27 and TRBJ2-5; 9 bases fit TRBD1. V trimming: 6 bases; J trimming: 4 bases; junction bases outside the gene matches: 0. Germline V gene sequence: CDR1 MNHEY, CDR2 SMNVEV (reference sequence). CDR3 length: 12 residues.

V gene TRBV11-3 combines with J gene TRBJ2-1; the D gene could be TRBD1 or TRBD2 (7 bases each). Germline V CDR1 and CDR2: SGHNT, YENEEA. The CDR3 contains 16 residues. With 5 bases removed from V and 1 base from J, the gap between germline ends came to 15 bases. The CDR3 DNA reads TGTGCCAGCAGCCGGGGAGGGGGCTTTTCCTACAATGAGCAGTTCTTC. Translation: CASSRGGGFSYNEQFF.

CDR3 region: CASIGVEGEKLFF. The CDR3 DNA reads as TGTGCCAGCATCGGGGTGGAGGGTGAAAAACTGTTTTTT. This chain connects TRBV28 to TRBJ1-4, with unresolved D. CDR1 is MDHEN and CDR2 is SYDVKM in the germline V gene. V lost 7 bases to trimming and J lost 7 bases, with 13 bases between them. The length of the CDR3 is 13 residues.

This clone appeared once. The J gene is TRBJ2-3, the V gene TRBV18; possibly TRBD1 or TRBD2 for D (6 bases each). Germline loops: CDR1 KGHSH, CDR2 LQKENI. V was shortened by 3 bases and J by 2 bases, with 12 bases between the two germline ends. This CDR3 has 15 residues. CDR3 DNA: TGTGCCAGCTCACCGGCGGGACACATCACAGATACGCAGTATTTT. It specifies CASSPAGHITDTQYF. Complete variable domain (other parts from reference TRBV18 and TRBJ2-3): NAGVMQNPRHLVRRRGQEARLRCSPMKGHSHVYWYRQLPEEGLKFMVYLQKENIIDESGMPKERFSAEFPKEGPSILRIQQVVRGDSAAYFCASSPAGHITDTQYFGPGTRLTVL.

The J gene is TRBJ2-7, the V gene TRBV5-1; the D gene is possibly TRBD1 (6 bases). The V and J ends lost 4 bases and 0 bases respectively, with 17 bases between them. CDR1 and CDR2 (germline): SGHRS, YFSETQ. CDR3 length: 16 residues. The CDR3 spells CASSRGGERSSYEQYF. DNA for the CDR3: TGCGCCAGCAGCAGAGGGGGTGAGCGGAGCTCCTACGAGCAGTACTTC.

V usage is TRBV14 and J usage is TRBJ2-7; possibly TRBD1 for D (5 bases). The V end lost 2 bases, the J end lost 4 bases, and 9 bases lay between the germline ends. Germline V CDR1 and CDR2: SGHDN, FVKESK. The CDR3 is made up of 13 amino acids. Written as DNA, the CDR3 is TGTGCCAGCAGCCAACGGACAACTTACGAGCAGTACTTC. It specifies CASSQRTTYEQYF.

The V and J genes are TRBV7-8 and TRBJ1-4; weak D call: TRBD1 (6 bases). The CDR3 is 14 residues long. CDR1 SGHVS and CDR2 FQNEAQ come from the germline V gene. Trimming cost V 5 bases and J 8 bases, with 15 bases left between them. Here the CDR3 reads CASSPTGLREKLFF. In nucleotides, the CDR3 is TGTGCCAGCAGCCCCACAGGGCTGCGGGAAAAACTGTTTTTT.

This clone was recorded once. The CDR3 protein is CASSPPEGYEQYF. In nucleotides, the CDR3 is TGCGCCAGCAGCCCACCAGAGGGGTACGAGCAGTACTTC. The chain has TRBV5-1 and TRBJ2-7; TRBD1 or TRBD2 may be the D gene (5 bases each). The germline gives CDR1 SGHRS, CDR2 YFSETQ. The V end lost 4 bases, the J end lost 4 bases, and 12 bases lay between the germline ends. The CDR3 has 13 residues.

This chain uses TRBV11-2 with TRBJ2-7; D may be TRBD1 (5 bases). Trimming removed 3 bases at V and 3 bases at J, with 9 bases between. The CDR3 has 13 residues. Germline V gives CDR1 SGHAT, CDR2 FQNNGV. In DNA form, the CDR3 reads TGTGCCAGCAGCTTTCGCAGGGACTACGAGCAGTACTTC. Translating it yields CASSFRRDYEQYF.

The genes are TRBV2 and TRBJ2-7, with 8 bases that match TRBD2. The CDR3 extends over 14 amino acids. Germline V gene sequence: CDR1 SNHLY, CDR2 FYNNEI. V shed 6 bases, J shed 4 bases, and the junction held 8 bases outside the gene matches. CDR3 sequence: CASRRGGMVYEQYF. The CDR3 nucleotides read TGTGCCAGCAGGCGCGGGGGGATGGTGTACGAGCAGTACTTC.

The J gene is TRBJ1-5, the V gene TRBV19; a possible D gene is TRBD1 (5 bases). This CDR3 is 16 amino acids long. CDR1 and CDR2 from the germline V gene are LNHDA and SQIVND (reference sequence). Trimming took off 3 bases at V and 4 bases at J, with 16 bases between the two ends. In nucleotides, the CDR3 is TGTGCCAGTAGTATCAACTCGGGCCGGGGGAATCAGCCCCAGCATTTT. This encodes CASSINSGRGNQPQHF.

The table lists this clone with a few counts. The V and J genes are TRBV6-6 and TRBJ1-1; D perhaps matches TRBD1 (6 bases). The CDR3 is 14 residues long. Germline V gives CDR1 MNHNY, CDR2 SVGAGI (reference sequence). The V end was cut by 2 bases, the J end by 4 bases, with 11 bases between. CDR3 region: CASSYLGGSTEAFF. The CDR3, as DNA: TGTGCCAGCAGTTACCTAGGGGGTAGCACTGAAGCTTTCTTT.

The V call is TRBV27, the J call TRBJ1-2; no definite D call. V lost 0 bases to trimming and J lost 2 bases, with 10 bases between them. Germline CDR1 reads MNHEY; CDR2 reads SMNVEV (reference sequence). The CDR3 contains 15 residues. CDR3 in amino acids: CASSLSTQINYGYTF. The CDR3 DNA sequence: TGTGCCAGCAGTTTATCCACTCAGATCAACTATGGCTACACCTTC.

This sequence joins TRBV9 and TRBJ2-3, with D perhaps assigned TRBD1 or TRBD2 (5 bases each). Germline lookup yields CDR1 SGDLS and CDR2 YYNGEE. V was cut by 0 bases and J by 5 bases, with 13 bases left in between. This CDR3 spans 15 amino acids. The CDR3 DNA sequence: TGTGCCAGCAGCGTAGCTATCAATGGGGGAGATACGCAGTATTTT. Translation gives CASSVAINGGDTQYF.

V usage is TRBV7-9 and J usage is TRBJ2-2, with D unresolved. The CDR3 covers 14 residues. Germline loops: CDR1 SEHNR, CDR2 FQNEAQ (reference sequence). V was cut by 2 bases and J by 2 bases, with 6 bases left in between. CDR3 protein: CASSLWGNTGELFF. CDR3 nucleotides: TGTGCCAGCAGCTTATGGGGTAACACCGGGGAGCTGTTTTTT.

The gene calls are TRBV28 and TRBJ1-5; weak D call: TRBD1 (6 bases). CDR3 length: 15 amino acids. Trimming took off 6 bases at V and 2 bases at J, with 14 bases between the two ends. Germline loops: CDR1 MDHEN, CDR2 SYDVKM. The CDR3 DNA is TGTGCCAGCAGAACAGGGTCCCTGGGCAATCAGCCCCAGCATTTT. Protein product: CASRTGSLGNQPQHF.